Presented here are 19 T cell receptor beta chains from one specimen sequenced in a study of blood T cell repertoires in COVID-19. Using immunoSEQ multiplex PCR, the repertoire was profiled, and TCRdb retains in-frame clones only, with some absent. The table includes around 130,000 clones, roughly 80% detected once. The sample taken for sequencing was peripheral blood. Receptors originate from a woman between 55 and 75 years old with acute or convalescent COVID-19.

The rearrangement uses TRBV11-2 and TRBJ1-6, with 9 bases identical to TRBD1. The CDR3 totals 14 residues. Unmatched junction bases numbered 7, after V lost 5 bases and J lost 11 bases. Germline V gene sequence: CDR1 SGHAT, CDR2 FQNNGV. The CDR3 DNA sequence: TGTGCCAGCAGCCCCGGGACAGGGCGTCCACCCCTCCACTTT. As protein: CASSPGTGRPPLHF. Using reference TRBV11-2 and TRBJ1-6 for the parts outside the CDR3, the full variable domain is EAGVAQSPRYKIIEKRQSVAFWCNPISGHATLYWYQQILGQGPKLLIQFQNNGVVDDSQLPKDRFSAERLKGVDSTLKIQPAKLEDSAVYLCASSPGTGRPPLHFGNGTRLTVT.

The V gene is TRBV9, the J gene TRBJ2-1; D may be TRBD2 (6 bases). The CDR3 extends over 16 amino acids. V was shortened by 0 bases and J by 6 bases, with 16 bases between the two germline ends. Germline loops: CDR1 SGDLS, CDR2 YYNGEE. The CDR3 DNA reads TGTGCCAGCAGCGTAGCTTCACTAGCAGGTGGCAATGAGCAGTTCTTC. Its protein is CASSVASLAGGNEQFF.

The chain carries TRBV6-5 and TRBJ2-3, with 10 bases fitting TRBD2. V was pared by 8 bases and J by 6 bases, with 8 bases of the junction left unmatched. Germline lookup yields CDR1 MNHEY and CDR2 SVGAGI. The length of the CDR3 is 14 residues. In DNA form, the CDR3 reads TGTGCCAGCTTACTAGCGGGGATGTCGGATACGCAGTATTTT. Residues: CASLLAGMSDTQYF.

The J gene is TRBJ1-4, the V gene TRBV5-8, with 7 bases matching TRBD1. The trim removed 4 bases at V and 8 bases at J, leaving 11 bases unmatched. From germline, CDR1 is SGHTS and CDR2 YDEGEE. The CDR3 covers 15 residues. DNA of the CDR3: TGTGCCAGCAGCAACACAGGGGTGAGAGGGGAAAAACTGTTTTTT. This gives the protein CASSNTGVRGEKLFF.

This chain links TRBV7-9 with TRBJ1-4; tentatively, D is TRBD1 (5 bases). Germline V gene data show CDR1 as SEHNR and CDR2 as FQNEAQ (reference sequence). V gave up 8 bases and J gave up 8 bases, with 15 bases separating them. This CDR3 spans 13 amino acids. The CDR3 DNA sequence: TGTGCCAGCTCACAGGAGGGACTCGAAAAACTGTTTTTT. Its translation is CASSQEGLEKLFF.

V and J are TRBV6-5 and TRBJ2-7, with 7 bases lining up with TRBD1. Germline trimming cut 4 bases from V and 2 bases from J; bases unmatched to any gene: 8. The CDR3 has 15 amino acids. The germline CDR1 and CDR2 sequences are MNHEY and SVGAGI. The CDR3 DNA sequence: TGTGCCAGCAGTTCCGGGACAGCGGCCACCTACGAGCAGTACTTC. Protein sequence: CASSSGTAATYEQYF.

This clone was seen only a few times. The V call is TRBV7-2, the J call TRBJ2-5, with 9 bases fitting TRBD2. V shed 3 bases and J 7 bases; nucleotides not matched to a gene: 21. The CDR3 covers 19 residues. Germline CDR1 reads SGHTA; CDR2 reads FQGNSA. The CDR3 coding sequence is TGTGCCAGCAGCTTCCCAGCGGGGGGAGGGCCGTTCTCGCCGGGGACCCAGTACTTC. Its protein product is CASSFPAGGGPFSPGTQYF.

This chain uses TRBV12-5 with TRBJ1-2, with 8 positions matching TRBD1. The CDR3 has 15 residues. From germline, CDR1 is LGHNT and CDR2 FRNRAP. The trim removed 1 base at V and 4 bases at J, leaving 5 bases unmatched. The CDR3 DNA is TGTGCTAGTGGTTTGGCCGACAGGGGACTCTATGGCTACACCTTC. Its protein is CASGLADRGLYGYTF. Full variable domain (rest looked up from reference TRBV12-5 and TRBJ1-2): DARVTQTPRHKVTEMGQEVTMRCQPILGHNTVFWYRQTMMQGLELLAYFRNRAPLDDSGMPKDRFSAEMPDATLATLKIQPSEPRDSAVYFCASGLADRGLYGYTFGSGTRLTVV.

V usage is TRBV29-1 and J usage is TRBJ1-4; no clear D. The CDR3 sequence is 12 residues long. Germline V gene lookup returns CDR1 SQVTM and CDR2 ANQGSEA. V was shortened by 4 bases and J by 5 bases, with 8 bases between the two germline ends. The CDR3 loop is CSVGAENEKLFF. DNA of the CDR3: TGCAGCGTTGGGGCAGAGAATGAAAAACTGTTTTTT.

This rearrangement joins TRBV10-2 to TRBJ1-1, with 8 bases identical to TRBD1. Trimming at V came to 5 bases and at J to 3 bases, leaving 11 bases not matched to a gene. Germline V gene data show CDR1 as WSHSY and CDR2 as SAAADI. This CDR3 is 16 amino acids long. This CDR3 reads CASSRTGRQRDTEAFF. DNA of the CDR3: TGCGCCAGCAGTCGGACAGGGAGGCAGAGGGACACTGAAGCTTTCTTT.

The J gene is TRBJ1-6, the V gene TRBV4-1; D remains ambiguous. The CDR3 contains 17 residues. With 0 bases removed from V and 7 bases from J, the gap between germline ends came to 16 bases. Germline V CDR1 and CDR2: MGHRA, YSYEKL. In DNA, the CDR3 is TGCGCCAGCAGCCAAGATTCAGAGGGCGCACGGAATTCACCCCTCCACTTT. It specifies CASSQDSEGARNSPLHF.

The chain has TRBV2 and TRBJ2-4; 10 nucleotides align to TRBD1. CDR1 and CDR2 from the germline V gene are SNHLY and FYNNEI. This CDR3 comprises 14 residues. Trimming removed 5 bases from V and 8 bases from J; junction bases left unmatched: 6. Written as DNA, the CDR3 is TGTGCCAGCAGTCGGACAGGGGGAGGAGACATTCAGTACTTC. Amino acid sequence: CASSRTGGGDIQYF.

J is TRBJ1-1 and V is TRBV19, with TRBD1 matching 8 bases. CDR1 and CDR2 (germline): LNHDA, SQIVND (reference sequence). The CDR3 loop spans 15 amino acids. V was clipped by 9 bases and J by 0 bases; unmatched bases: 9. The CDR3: CASRAGGSMNTEAFF. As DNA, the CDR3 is TGTGCCAGCCGGGCAGGGGGCTCCATGAACACTGAAGCTTTCTTT.

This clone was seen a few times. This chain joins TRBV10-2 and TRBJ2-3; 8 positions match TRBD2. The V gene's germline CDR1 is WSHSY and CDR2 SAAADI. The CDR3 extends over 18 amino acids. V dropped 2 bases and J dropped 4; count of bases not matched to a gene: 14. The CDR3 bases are TGCGCCAGCAGTGAGCCCCTCTCGGGGGGGGCATTCGCAGATACGCAGTATTTT. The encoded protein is CASSEPLSGGAFADTQYF.

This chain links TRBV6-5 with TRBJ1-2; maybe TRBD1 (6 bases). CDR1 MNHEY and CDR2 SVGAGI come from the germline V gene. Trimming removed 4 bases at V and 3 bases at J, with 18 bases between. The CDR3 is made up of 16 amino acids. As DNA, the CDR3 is TGTGCCAGCAGTTTACTTACGGGGGGCGAAGACTATGGCTACACCTTC. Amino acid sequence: CASSLLTGGEDYGYTF.

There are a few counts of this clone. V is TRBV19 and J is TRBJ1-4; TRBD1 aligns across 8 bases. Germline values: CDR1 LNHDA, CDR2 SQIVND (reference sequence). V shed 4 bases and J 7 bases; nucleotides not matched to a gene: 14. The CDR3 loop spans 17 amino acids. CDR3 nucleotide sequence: TGTGCCAGTAGTACAGCCAAAGGGACAGGTGTATTTGAAAAACTGTTTTTT. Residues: CASSTAKGTGVFEKLFF.

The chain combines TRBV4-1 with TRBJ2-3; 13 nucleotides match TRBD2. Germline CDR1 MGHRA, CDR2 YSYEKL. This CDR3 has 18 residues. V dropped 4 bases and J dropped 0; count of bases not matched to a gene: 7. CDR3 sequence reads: CASSRTSGGALSTDTQYF. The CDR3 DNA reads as TGCGCCAGCAGCCGAACTAGCGGGGGGGCCCTCAGCACAGATACGCAGTATTTT.

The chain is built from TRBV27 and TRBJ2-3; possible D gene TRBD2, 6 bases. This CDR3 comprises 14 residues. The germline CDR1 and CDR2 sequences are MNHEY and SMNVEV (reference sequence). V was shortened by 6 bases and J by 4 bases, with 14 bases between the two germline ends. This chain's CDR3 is CASSRTGEADTQYF. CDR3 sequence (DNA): TGTGCCAGCAGCCGGACCGGGGAGGCAGATACGCAGTATTTT.

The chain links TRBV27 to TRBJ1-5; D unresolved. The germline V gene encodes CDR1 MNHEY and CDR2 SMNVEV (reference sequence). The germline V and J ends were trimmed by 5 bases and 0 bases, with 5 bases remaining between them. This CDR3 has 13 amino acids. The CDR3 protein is CASSENSNQPQHF. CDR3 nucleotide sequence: TGTGCCAGCAGTGAGAATAGCAATCAGCCCCAGCATTTT.